This paragraph reports one T cell receptor beta chain. Categorization into cohorts depended on clinical history that participants reported. Symptom resolution, clearance, or two negative PCRs marked the recovered donors of Cohort 3. CDR1 SQVTM and CDR2 ANQGSEA come from the germline V gene. The V segment lost 5 bases and the J segment 5 bases; nucleotides outside the gene matches: 13. The CDR3 contains 16 residues. Libraries were prepared by immunoSEQ multiplex PCR; TCRdb keeps only in-frame clonotypes and omits some of them. This table has more than 300,000 clones, about 88% appearing once. These data are taken from a study of blood T cell repertoires in COVID-19. Overall study: Samples representing acute and convalescent COVID-19 were sourced from the United States, Italy and Spain. In each case, the material was cDNA or gDNA derived from T cells, B-cell-depleted T cells, or PBMCs.

The sequenced sample consisted of PBMCs or T cells enriched from blood (not recorded which). The chain uses TRBV29-1 and TRBJ1-1; TRBD1 aligns across 11 bases. The sequence came from a woman aged 18-29 years who had recovered from COVID-19. The CDR3: CSVTGQGARGRTEAFF. DNA for the CDR3: TGCAGCGTTACTGGACAGGGGGCAAGAGGGAGGACTGAAGCTTTCTTT.